This TCR beta chain derives from a study of beta chain features in type 1 diabetes. Study observations and caveats: Shortening of TCRB CDR3s, moderate but significant, appeared in all four CD4+ subsets of Type 1 diabetes patients.

Germline-derived CDR1 and CDR2 are SGHNT and YYREEE (reference sequence). The CDR3 loop spans 12 amino acids. Turning to this clone: Its specificity is unknown. One end of the junction varies from germline; a read error may be responsible.

cDNA synthesis used the whole RNA isolate, giving expressed TCRB sequences. Data came from immunoSEQ multiplex PCR; TCRdb stores just in-frame clones and leaves some out. The sample comprises about 390,000 clones, around 10% of which are singletons, and about 0.64% rests with the top ten. Input material: central memory CD4+ T cells from blood. This TCR was sampled from a man aged 25-40 years with type 1 diabetes. This chain uses TRBV5-4 with TRBJ2-5, with 7 positions matching TRBD2. In nucleotides, the CDR3 is TGTGCCAGCAGCTTGGATCGGGGAGGGTCGAACTTC. Encoded protein: CASSLDRGGSNF.